The clone carrying this T cell receptor beta chain was detected a few times. The target antigen is unknown. UMIs and sample barcodes were carried by the TCR alpha and TCR beta cDNA libraries that 5'RACE produced using constant-segment primers. TCRdb independently ran MiXCR on the 5' RACE reads; one entry per CDR3 protein. The sample contains fewer than 650,000 distinct CDR3 sequences, around 15% of which appear only once. The data originate from a study of T-cell memory formation after mild COVID-19. Study details: TCR clusters largely stayed donor specific.

Notes on the study in general: Largely, contracting CD4+ clones fell within CM and EM, and contracting CD8+ clones within EMRA. Whereas later expanders leaned CD4+, clones contracting day 15 to 85 showed a balanced CD4/CD8 makeup.

Trimming removed 5 bases at V and 10 bases at J, with 35 bases between. CDR1 and CDR2 from the germline V gene are LGHNA and YNFKEQ. This CDR3 comprises 19 residues. This sequence joins TRBV4-2 and TRBJ1-2; perhaps TRBD1 as D (5 bases). The sequenced sample consisted of PBMCs or a T cell subset sorted from them (not recorded which). This clonotype originated in an adult woman who had mild COVID-19 (a few samples of this study predate the infection). Cell type and time point are not known. The CDR3 coding sequence is TGTGCCAGCAGCTCAGAGGGGCAAGGGCCCAACTTACTAACTATGGCCTACACCTTC. Translated, it gives CASSSEGQGPNLLTMAYTF.